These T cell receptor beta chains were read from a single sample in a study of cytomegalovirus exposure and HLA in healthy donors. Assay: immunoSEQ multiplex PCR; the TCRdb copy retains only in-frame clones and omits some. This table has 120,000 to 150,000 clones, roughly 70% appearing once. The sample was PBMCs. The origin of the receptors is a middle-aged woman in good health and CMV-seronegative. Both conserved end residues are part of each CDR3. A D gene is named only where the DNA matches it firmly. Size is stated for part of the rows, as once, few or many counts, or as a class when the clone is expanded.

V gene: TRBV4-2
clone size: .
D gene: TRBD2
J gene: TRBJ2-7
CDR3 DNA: TGTGCCAGCAGCCAAGAACTACTAGCGGCATACGAGCAGTACTTC
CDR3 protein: CASSQELLAAYEQYF

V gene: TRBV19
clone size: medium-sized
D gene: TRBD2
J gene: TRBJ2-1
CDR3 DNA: TGTGCCAGTAGTATTCCAGCGGGAGGGTTCAATGAGCAGTTCTTC
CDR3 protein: CASSIPAGGFNEQFF

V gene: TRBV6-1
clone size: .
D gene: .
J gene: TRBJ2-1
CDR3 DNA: TGTGCCAGCAGTGAAAGGCAGGATTACAATGAGCAGTTCTTC
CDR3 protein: CASSERQDYNEQFF

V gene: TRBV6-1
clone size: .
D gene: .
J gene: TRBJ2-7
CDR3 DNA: TGTGCCAGCAGTGAATTCGGCGGCAGGGACGAGCAGTACTTC
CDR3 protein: CASSEFGGRDEQYF

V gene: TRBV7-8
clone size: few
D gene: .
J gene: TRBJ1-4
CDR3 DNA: TGTGCCAGCAGCTTACTACGAAATGAAAAACTGTTTTTT
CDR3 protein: CASSLLRNEKLFF

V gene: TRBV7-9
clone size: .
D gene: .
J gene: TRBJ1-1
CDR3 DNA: TGTTCCAGCAGCTTACAGGGCAGGGACACTGAAGCTTTCTTT
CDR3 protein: CSSSLQGRDTEAFF

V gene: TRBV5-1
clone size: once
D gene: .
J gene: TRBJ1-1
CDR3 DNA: TGCGCCAGCAGCTTGGATCTGGGGCGGGAAGCTTTCTTT
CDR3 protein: CASSLDLGREAFF

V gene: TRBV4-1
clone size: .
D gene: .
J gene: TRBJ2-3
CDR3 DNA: TGCGCCAGCAGCCAAGACCAGGGTTGGACGGATACGCAGTATTTT
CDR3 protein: CASSQDQGWTDTQYF

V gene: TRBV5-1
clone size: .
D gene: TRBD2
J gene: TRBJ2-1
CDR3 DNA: TGCGCCAGCAGCTCGGGACTAGGGTACAATGAGCAGTTCTTC
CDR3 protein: CASSSGLGYNEQFF

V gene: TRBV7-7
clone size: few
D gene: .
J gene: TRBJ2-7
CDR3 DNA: TGTGCCAGCAGCTTAGACAGGAGCTCCTACGAGCAGTACTTC
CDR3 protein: CASSLDRSSYEQYF

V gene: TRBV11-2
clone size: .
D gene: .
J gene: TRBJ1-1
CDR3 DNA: TGTGCCAGCAGCTTCGGACAGCTAAACACTGAAGCTTTCTTT
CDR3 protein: CASSFGQLNTEAFF

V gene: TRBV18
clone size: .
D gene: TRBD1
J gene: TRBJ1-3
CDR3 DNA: TGTGCCAGCTCCAACCGGGTACAGGGGTTCGGAAACACCATATATTTT
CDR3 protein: CASSNRVQGFGNTIYF

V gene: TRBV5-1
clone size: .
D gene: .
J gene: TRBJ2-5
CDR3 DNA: TGCGCCAGCAGCTTGGATACAGGGGGGGAGCAGTACTTC
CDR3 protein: CASSLDTGGEQYF

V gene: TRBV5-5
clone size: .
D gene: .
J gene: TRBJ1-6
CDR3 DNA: TGTGCCAGCAGCCGGGGGGGGGATAATTCACCCCTCCACTTT
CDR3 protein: CASSRGGDNSPLHF

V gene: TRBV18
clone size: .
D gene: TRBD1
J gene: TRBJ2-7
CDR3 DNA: TGTGCCAGCTCTCCAACAGGGGGCAGGTACGAGCAGTACTTC
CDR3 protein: CASSPTGGRYEQYF

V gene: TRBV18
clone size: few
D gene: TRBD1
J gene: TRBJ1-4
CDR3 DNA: TGTGCCAGCTCACGAGGGACAGGGGGTAATGAAAAACTGTTTTTT
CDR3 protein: CASSRGTGGNEKLFF

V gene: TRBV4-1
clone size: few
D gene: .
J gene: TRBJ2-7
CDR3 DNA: TGCGCCAGCAGAATATCGGCAGGGTCTGGCGAGCAGTACTTC
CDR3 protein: CASRISAGSGEQYF

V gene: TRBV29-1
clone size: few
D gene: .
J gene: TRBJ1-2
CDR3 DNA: TGCAGCGTTGAGGCAGATTCTAACTATGGCTACACCTTC
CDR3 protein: CSVEADSNYGYTF

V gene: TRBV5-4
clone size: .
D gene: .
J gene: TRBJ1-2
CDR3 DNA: TGTGCCAGCAGCTTTCCGGAGTCCTATGGCTACACCTTC
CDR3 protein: CASSFPESYGYTF

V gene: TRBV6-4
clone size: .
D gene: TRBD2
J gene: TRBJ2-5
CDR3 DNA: TGTGCCAGCAGCCCCGAGGCTAGCGGGGGTGAGACCCAGTACTTC
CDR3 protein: CASSPEASGGETQYF

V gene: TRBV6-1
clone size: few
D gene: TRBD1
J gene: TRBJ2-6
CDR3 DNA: TGTGCCAGCAGTGAACCCCTACTACAGGGGACGTCGGGGGCCAACGTCCTGACTTTC
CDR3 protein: CASSEPLLQGTSGANVLTF

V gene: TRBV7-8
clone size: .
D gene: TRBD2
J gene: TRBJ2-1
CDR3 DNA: TGTGCCAGCAGCCCCTCCTTTGGGGCTAGCGGGAGCAATGAGCAGTTCTTC
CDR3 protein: CASSPSFGASGSNEQFF

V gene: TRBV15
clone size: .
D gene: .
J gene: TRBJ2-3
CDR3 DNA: TGTGCCACCAGCAGAGACGTCGGGAGTGGGACAGATACGCAGTATTTT
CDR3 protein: CATSRDVGSGTDTQYF

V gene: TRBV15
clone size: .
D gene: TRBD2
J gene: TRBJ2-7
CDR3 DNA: TGTGCCACCAGCAGAAATAAAGCGGGAGTTCGTGGTCACGAGCAGTACTTC
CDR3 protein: CATSRNKAGVRGHEQYF

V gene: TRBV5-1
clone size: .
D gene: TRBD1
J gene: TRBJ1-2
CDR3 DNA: TGCGCCAGCAGCTGGGACAGGTTGACGTATGGCTACACCTTC
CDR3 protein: CASSWDRLTYGYTF

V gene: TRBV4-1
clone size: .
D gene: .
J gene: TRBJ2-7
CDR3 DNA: TGCGCCAGCAGCCAGACACCGGGGGATACCTACGAGCAGTACTTC
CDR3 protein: CASSQTPGDTYEQYF

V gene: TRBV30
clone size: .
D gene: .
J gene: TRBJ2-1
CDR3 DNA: TGTGCCTGGGAATCGGGATCCTACAATGAGCAGTTCTTC
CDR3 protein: CAWESGSYNEQFF